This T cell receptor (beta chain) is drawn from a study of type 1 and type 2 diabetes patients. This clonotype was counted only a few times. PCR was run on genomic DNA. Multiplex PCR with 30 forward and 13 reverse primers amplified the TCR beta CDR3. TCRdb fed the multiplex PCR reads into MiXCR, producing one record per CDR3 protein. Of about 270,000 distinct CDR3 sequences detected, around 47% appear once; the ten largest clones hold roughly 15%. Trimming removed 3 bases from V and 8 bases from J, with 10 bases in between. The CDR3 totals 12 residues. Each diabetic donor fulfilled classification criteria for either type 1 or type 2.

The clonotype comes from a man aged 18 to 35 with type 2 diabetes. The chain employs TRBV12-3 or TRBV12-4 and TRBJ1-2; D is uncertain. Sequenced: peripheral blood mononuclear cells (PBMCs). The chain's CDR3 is CASSLATSGYTF. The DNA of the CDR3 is TGTGCCAGCAGTTTGGCTACAAGCGGCTACACCTTC.